A selection of T cell receptor beta chains follows, all from one sample in a study of T cell responses to AZD1222 COVID-19 vaccine. Using immunoSEQ multiplex PCR, the repertoire was profiled, and TCRdb retains in-frame clones only, with some absent. The sample includes roughly 120,000 clones, around 93% of them seen just once. The sample consisted of peripheral blood, taken 28 days after the second AZD1222 dose. All receptors derive from an adult who received the AZD1222 COVID-19 vaccine. CDR3s include the opening cysteine and the closing phenylalanine or tryptophan. The D gene is left open where the match is weak. Part of the rows lack a size; the others show once, few, many or a class for expanded clones.

. TRBJ1-2 . TRBV3-1/TRBV3-2 13 CASSQAWGYGYTF TGTGCCAGCAGCCAAGCGTGGGGCTATGGCTACACCTTC
. TRBJ2-3 . TRBV6-1 15 CASSDPSWGTDTQYF TGTGCCAGCAGTGACCCTAGCTGGGGGACAGATACGCAGTATTTT
. TRBJ1-2 TRBD1 TRBV5-1 15 CASSLQGTSNYGYTF TGCGCCAGCAGCTTACAGGGGACATCTAACTATGGCTACACCTTC
. TRBJ2-5 . TRBV7-9 14 CASSYLRTVETQYF TGTGCCAGCAGCTACCTAAGGACAGTAGAGACCCAGTACTTC
. TRBJ1-2 . TRBV20-1 12 CSASQVYYGYTF TGCAGTGCTAGTCAGGTATACTATGGCTACACCTTC
. TRBJ1-3 . TRBV6-5 15 CANPLVGISGNTIYF TGTGCCAACCCCCTCGTCGGGATCTCTGGAAACACCATATATTTT
once TRBJ2-1 TRBD2 TRBV7-9 15 CASSLGTSGTNEQFF TGTGCCAGCAGCTTAGGGACTAGCGGGACAAATGAGCAGTTCTTC
. TRBJ2-7 . TRBV27 14 CASSLSLLSYEQYF TGTGCCAGCAGTTTATCTCTTCTCTCCTACGAGCAGTACTTC
few TRBJ1-2 . TRBV6-5 13 CASIGPMTGGYTF TGTGCCAGCATTGGTCCAATGACAGGCGGCTACACCTTC
. TRBJ2-7 TRBD2 TRBV28 17 CASSFVYGAGGSYEQYF TGTGCCAGCAGTTTTGTTTACGGGGCGGGGGGCTCCTACGAGCAGTACTTC
. TRBJ2-7 . TRBV19 13 CASMDTNLYEQYF TGTGCCAGCATGGACACTAACCTCTACGAGCAGTACTTC
. TRBJ2-5 . TRBV5-1 14 CASKNIEDTPGQYF TGCGCCAGCAAAAACATAGAGGACACCCCAGGCCAGTACTTC
once TRBJ1-1 . TRBV27 15 CASSLDLAVGTEAFF TGTGCCAGCAGTTTAGACCTGGCGGTGGGCACTGAAGCTTTCTTT
once TRBJ2-6 TRBD1 TRBV6-4 17 CASSPGQGKSGANVLTF TGTGCCAGCAGCCCGGGACAGGGGAAATCTGGGGCCAACGTCCTGACTTTC
. TRBJ1-5 . TRBV2 12 CASCGSNQPQHF TGTGCCAGCTGCGGTAGCAATCAGCCCCAGCATTTT